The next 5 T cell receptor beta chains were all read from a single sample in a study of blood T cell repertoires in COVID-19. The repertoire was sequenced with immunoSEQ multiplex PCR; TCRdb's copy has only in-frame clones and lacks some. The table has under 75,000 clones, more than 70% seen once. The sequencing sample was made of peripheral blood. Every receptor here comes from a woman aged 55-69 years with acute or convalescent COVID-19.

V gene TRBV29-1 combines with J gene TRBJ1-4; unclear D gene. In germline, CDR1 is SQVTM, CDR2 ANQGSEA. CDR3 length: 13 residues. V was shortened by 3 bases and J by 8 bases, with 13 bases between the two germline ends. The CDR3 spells CSVEGGGREKLFF. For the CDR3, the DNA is TGCAGCGTTGAGGGAGGAGGGCGGGAAAAACTGTTTTTT.

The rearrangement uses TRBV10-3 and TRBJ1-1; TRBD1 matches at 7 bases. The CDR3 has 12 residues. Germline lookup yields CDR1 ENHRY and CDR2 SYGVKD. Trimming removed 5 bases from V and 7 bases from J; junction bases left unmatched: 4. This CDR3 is CAISTGQLEAFF. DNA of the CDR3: TGTGCCATCAGTACGGGACAGCTTGAAGCTTTCTTT.

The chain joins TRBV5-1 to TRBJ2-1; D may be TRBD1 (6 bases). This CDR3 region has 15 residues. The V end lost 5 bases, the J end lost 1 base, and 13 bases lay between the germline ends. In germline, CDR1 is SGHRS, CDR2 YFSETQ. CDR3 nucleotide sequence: TGCGCCAGCAGTTCAATCGGACAGTCCTACAATGAGCAGTTCTTC. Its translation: CASSSIGQSYNEQFF. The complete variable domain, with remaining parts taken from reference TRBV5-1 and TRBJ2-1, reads KAGVTQTPRYLIKTRGQQVTLSCSPISGHRSVSWYQQTPGQGLQFLFEYFSETQRNKGNFPGRFSGRQFSNSRSEMNVSTLELGDSALYLCASSSIGQSYNEQFFGPGTRLTVL.

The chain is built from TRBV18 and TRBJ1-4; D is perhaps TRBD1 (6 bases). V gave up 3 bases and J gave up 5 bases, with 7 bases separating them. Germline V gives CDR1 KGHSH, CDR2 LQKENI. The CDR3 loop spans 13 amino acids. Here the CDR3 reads CASSPGANEKLFF. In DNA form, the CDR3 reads TGTGCCAGCTCACCGGGGGCCAATGAAAAACTGTTTTTT. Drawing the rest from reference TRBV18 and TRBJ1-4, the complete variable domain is NAGVMQNPRHLVRRRGQEARLRCSPMKGHSHVYWYRQLPEEGLKFMVYLQKENIIDESGMPKERFSAEFPKEGPSILRIQQVVRGDSAAYFCASSPGANEKLFFGSGTQLSVL.

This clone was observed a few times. The CDR3: CATSLGGPSGNTIYF. As DNA, the CDR3 is TGTGCCACCAGCTTAGGGGGTCCCTCTGGAAACACCATATATTTT. The chain carries TRBV15 and TRBJ1-3; TRBD1 might be the D (6 bases). V was pared by 5 bases and J by 0 bases, with 11 bases between. CDR1 is LNHNV and CDR2 is YYDKDF in the germline V gene (reference sequence). The CDR3 loop spans 15 amino acids. Variable domain in full (rest from reference TRBV15 and TRBJ1-3): DAMVIQNPRYQVTQFGKPVTLSCSQTLNHNVMYWYQQKSSQAPKLLFHYYDKDFNNEADTPDNFQSRRPNTSFCFLDIRSPGLGDTAMYLCATSLGGPSGNTIYFGEGSWLTVV.